Below are 32 T cell receptor beta chains sequenced from a single sample in a study of blood T cell repertoires in COVID-19. Measured with immunoSEQ multiplex PCR; TCRdb has only the in-frame clones, and not every one. The sample yields 140,000 to 150,000 clones, about 82% seen once. The sequenced sample was PBMCs or T cells enriched from blood (not recorded which). The source of these receptors is a woman between 40 and 50 years old who had recovered from COVID-19.

The chain couples TRBV12-3 or TRBV12-4 to TRBJ2-7; D is uncertain. V was trimmed by 4 bases and J by 0 bases, leaving 7 bases between them. This CDR3 spans 13 amino acids. The CDR3, as DNA: TGTGCCAGCAGTTCCGCGTCCTCCTACGAGCAGTACTTC. This translates into CASSSASSYEQYF.

The chain is built from TRBV9 and TRBJ2-5; 8 bases align to TRBD2. Germline values: CDR1 SGDLS, CDR2 YYNGEE. Trimming removed 0 bases from V and 3 bases from J; junction bases left unmatched: 4. This CDR3 is built from 15 residues. In DNA form, the CDR3 reads TGTGCCAGCAGCGTAGAATTAGCGGGGAAAGAGACCCAGTACTTC. It translates to CASSVELAGKETQYF.

This chain joins TRBV7-9 and TRBJ1-2; D is undetermined. Trimming removed 5 bases from V and 9 bases from J, with 25 bases in between. The CDR3 length is 16 residues. Germline CDR1 SEHNR, CDR2 FQNEAQ (reference sequence). The CDR3 DNA sequence: TGTGCCAGCAGCCCCTCTTTGGCGGGCTCCGAGGGCAGCTACACCTTC. Amino acid sequence: CASSPSLAGSEGSYTF.

This chain links TRBV2 with TRBJ1-1; 8 nucleotides match TRBD1. V shed 3 bases and J 3 bases; nucleotides not matched to a gene: 9. This CDR3 comprises 16 residues. Germline values: CDR1 SNHLY, CDR2 FYNNEI. The CDR3 protein is CASSDPRQGLDTEAFF. Written as DNA, the CDR3 is TGTGCCAGCAGTGATCCCCGACAGGGGTTGGACACTGAAGCTTTCTTT. The entire variable domain, with the rest obtained from reference TRBV2 and TRBJ1-1, is as follows: EPEVTQTPSHQVTQMGQEVILRCVPISNHLYFYWYRQILGQKVEFLVSFYNNEISEKSEIFDDQFSVERPDGSNFTLKIRSTKLEDSAMYFCASSDPRQGLDTEAFFGQGTRLTVV.

Turning to this clone: In the same sample, other DNA sequences code for this CDR3. The rearrangement links TRBV19 to TRBJ1-1, with D unclear. Trimming shortened V by 3 bases and J by 1 base, and 6 bases separated the two germline ends. Germline CDR1 LNHDA, CDR2 SQIVND (reference sequence). The CDR3 sequence is 13 residues long. The CDR3 loop reads CASSIPGNTEAFF. Written as DNA, the CDR3 is TGTGCCAGTAGTATCCCGGGGAACACTGAAGCTTTCTTT.

The chain links TRBV6-4 to TRBJ1-4; 12 nucleotides agree with TRBD1. Unmatched junction bases numbered 14, after V lost 8 bases and J lost 7 bases. The germline V gene has CDR1 MRHNA and CDR2 SNTAGT. This CDR3 has 17 amino acids. CDR3 bases: TGTGCCAGCGACCCACCTGGGACAGGGGGCGGGAGTGAAAAACTGTTTTTT. This codes for CASDPPGTGGGSEKLFF.

The sample holds one count of this clone. The rearrangement uses TRBV12-3 or TRBV12-4 and TRBJ2-1; a weak D match, TRBD1 (5 bases). The CDR3 runs 13 residues. Trimming removed 2 bases at V and 6 bases at J, with 8 bases between. CDR3 nucleotides: TGTGCCAGCAGTTTACAGGGAATCAATGAGCAGTTCTTC. Translation: CASSLQGINEQFF.

J is TRBJ1-5 and V is TRBV11-2; 7 bases agree with TRBD1. This CDR3 comprises 15 residues. Germline CDR1 is SGHAT and CDR2 is FQNNGV. Trimming at V came to 0 bases and at J to 6 bases, leaving 5 bases not matched to a gene. This chain's CDR3 is CASSLEAGGFQPQHF. Written as DNA, the CDR3 is TGTGCCAGCAGCTTAGAGGCAGGGGGATTTCAGCCCCAGCATTTT.

Notes on this clone: In the same sample, other DNA sequences code for this CDR3. This chain connects TRBV18 to TRBJ1-6; D may be TRBD1 (6 bases). Germline V gene lookup returns CDR1 KGHSH and CDR2 LQKENI. Trimming removed 3 bases at V and 5 bases at J, with 8 bases between. The CDR3 extends over 14 amino acids. CDR3 DNA: TGTGCCAGCTCACCGGGACAAGATAATTCACCCCTCCACTTT. Protein: CASSPGQDNSPLHF.

The chain has TRBV3-1 (or the pseudogene TRBV3-2) and TRBJ1-2; the D is unclear. V was pared by 0 bases and J by 4 bases, with 21 bases between. CDR1 is LGHDT and CDR2 is YNNKEL in the germline V gene (reference sequence). The CDR3 has 18 residues. This chain's CDR3 is CASSQDGRGGVRGYGYTF. DNA for the CDR3: TGTGCCAGCAGCCAAGATGGTAGAGGTGGGGTACGGGGCTATGGCTACACCTTC.

The J gene is TRBJ2-1, the V gene TRBV10-1; TRBD2 agrees at 14 bases. After removal of 3 bases from V and 5 bases from J, the junction contained 9 bases not matched to a gene. The CDR3 runs 18 residues. The germline V gene encodes CDR1 WNHNN and CDR2 SYGVQD (reference sequence). CDR3 DNA sequence: TGCGCCAGCAGTGACTTTGGACTAGCGGGGGGAAAGGACAATGAGCAGTTCTTC. Translating it yields CASSDFGLAGGKDNEQFF.

The V call is TRBV5-6, the J call TRBJ2-7, with D possibly TRBD1 on 6 matching bases. This CDR3 has 17 residues. V lost 0 bases and J lost 3, with 19 bases in between. Germline CDR1 SGHDT, CDR2 YYEEEE. CDR3 DNA sequence: TGTGCCAGCAGCTTGGGGGGGCCCGGGACAAGAATCTACGAGCAGTACTTC. It codes for CASSLGGPGTRIYEQYF.

The gene calls are TRBV27 and TRBJ2-7; D call uncertain. Germline-derived CDR1 and CDR2 are MNHEY and SMNVEV (reference sequence). The V and J ends lost 8 bases and 4 bases respectively, with 9 bases between them. CDR3 length: 11 residues. CDR3 bases: TGTGCCAGCTATAATTATTACGAGCAGTACTTC. Protein: CASYNYYEQYF.

The chain uses TRBV3-1 (or the pseudogene TRBV3-2) and TRBJ2-7; a weak D match, TRBD1 (6 bases). Germline V gene sequence: CDR1 LGHDT, CDR2 YNNKEL (reference sequence). Trimming took off 0 bases at V and 8 bases at J, with 11 bases between the two ends. The CDR3 consists of 13 residues. The CDR3 coding sequence is TGTGCCAGCAGCCAAGAGAGGGGGTCTCAGCAGTACTTC. Its protein is CASSQERGSQQYF.

This clone was counted only a few times. The chain recombines TRBV7-2 with TRBJ2-2; no reliable D call. Germline V CDR1 and CDR2: SGHTA, FQGNSA. V lost 1 base and J lost 5, with 17 bases in between. There are 17 residues in the CDR3. In nucleotides, the CDR3 is TGTGCCAGCAGCTTAGTGGGCTCCTCAAGTGGAACCGGGGAGCTGTTTTTT. Translating it yields CASSLVGSSSGTGELFF.

The chain links TRBV19 to TRBJ1-1, with D tentatively TRBD1 (6 bases). CDR1 is LNHDA and CDR2 is SQIVND in the germline V gene (reference sequence). CDR3 length: 15 residues. The V end was cut by 2 bases, the J end by 5 bases, with 15 bases between. The CDR3 DNA follows: TGTGCCAGTAGTATAAGTACAGGGTTGGTTACTGAAGCTTTCTTT. Amino acid sequence: CASSISTGLVTEAFF.

This chain joins TRBV7-8 and TRBJ1-1; 9 bases map to TRBD1. V was pared by 4 bases and J by 9 bases, with 12 bases of the junction left unmatched. This CDR3 has 15 residues. Germline CDR1 reads SGHVS; CDR2 reads FQNEAQ. The chain's CDR3 is CASSSRQGGLLKAFF. DNA for the CDR3: TGTGCCAGCAGCTCGAGACAGGGGGGCCTTTTGAAAGCTTTCTTT.

This sequence joins TRBV3-1 (or the pseudogene TRBV3-2) and TRBJ2-2; 10 bases match TRBD2. The germline V gene has CDR1 LGHDT and CDR2 YNNKEL (reference sequence). After removal of 0 bases from V and 9 bases from J, the junction contained 10 bases not matched to a gene. The CDR3 is 17 amino acids. The CDR3 loop reads CASSQDPQREGKRELFF. CDR3 nucleotides: TGTGCCAGCAGCCAAGACCCTCAGCGGGAGGGGAAGCGGGAGCTGTTTTTT.

The chain recombines TRBV2 with TRBJ2-1, with TRBD2 matching over 10 bases. Germline lookup yields CDR1 SNHLY and CDR2 FYNNEI. After removal of 4 bases from V and 3 bases from J, the junction contained 12 bases not matched to a gene. CDR3 length: 18 residues. CDR3 DNA sequence: TGTGCCAGCAGTGCAGTCGGAACTAGCGGGATCGGCTACAATGAGCAGTTCTTC. Translating it yields CASSAVGTSGIGYNEQFF. Supplemented by reference TRBV2 and TRBJ2-1, the full variable domain reads EPEVTQTPSHQVTQMGQEVILRCVPISNHLYFYWYRQILGQKVEFLVSFYNNEISEKSEIFDDQFSVERPDGSNFTLKIRSTKLEDSAMYFCASSAVGTSGIGYNEQFFGPGTRLTVL.

V gene TRBV19 combines with J gene TRBJ1-5; TRBD1 agrees at 12 bases. The CDR3 has 16 residues. With V trimmed by 4 bases and J by 6 bases, 7 bases remained unmatched. Germline CDR1 LNHDA, CDR2 SQIVND (reference sequence). The CDR3 bases are TGTGCCAGTAGTACCCCGGGACAGGGGGCTGGTCAGCCCCAGCATTTT. Residues: CASSTPGQGAGQPQHF.

This chain uses TRBV15 with TRBJ1-2; no firm D call. Germline assignment: CDR1 LNHNV and CDR2 YYDKDF (reference sequence). The CDR3 spans 14 residues. Between the trimmed V and J ends, which lost 0 bases and 4 bases, there was a span of 9 bases. The CDR3 coding sequence is TGTGCCACCAGCAGAGATGTACAGTCCTATGGCTACACCTTC. Residues: CATSRDVQSYGYTF.

The genes are TRBV27 and TRBJ2-7, with 11 bases fitting TRBD2. CDR1 is MNHEY and CDR2 is SMNVEV in the germline V gene (reference sequence). After removal of 7 bases from V and 5 bases from J, the junction contained 7 bases not matched to a gene. CDR3 length: 14 residues. CDR3 amino acids: CASTSSGRFNEQYF. The CDR3 coding sequence is TGTGCCAGCACGTCTAGCGGGAGGTTCAACGAGCAGTACTTC.

J is TRBJ1-3 and V is TRBV5-5; D uncertain. CDR1 is SGHKS, CDR2 YYEKEE, per germline (reference sequence). This CDR3 has 15 residues. V lost 4 bases, J lost 0 bases, and 11 bases lay in between. The CDR3 DNA reads as TGTGCCAGCAGCCTCTCTTCTAGCTCTGGAAACACCATATATTTT. It codes for CASSLSSSSGNTIYF.

This clone was seen only a few times. This chain joins TRBV9 and TRBJ1-2, with D perhaps TRBD1 (6 bases). Trimming removed 4 bases from V and 7 bases from J, with 20 bases in between. Germline V gene sequence: CDR1 SGDLS, CDR2 YYNGEE. The CDR3 is made up of 15 amino acids. CDR3 in amino acids: CASSPGAGDLVGYTF. In DNA form, the CDR3 reads TGTGCCAGCAGCCCAGGGGCAGGGGATCTTGTTGGCTACACCTTC.

J is TRBJ2-2 and V is TRBV19, with TRBD1 matching over 10 bases. CDR1 and CDR2 from the germline V gene are LNHDA and SQIVND (reference sequence). The CDR3 has 16 amino acids. J gave up 1 base and V 3 bases, and 2 bases lay outside the gene matches. The CDR3 sequence: CASSIWDRGNTGELFF. The CDR3 DNA reads TGTGCCAGTAGTATTTGGGACAGGGGGAACACCGGGGAGCTGTTTTTT.

This clone showed up just a few times. Other nucleotide sequences from this sample produce the same CDR3. The CDR3, as DNA: TGTGCCAGCAGCGGGACTAGCGGGGTAAGCACAGATACGCAGTATTTT. Its protein product is CASSGTSGVSTDTQYF. The chain has TRBV9 and TRBJ2-3; 12 positions agree with TRBD2. J lost 0 bases, V lost 3 bases, and 2 bases had no gene match. The CDR3 consists of 16 residues. Germline CDR1 reads SGDLS; CDR2 reads YYNGEE.

The chain recombines TRBV15 with TRBJ1-2; the match to TRBD1 covers 7 bases. V trimming: 3 bases; J trimming: 3 bases; junction bases outside the gene matches: 13. Germline V gene sequence: CDR1 LNHNV, CDR2 YYDKDF (reference sequence). The CDR3 sequence is 17 residues long. The DNA for the CDR3 is TGTGCCACCAGCAGCCCAAGGACCGCCGGGACAGACTATGGCTACACCTTC. Amino acids: CATSSPRTAGTDYGYTF.

The chain uses TRBV7-2 and TRBJ1-2; D uncertain. The CDR3 is 13 amino acids. Germline values: CDR1 SGHTA, CDR2 FQGNSA. The V end lost 3 bases, the J end lost 8 bases, and 13 bases lay between the germline ends. For the CDR3, the DNA is TGTGCCAGCAGCTTCTCCCCGAGGTCCGGCTACACCTTC. It codes for CASSFSPRSGYTF.

This sequence joins TRBV7-8 and TRBJ1-5; TRBD1 might be the D (5 bases). CDR1 SGHVS and CDR2 FQNEAQ come from the germline V gene. The germline V and J ends were trimmed by 5 bases and 1 base, with 12 bases remaining between them. The length of the CDR3 is 15 residues. The CDR3 region has the DNA TGTGCCAGCAGCGTGACAGAAGGGAGCAATCAGCCCCAGCATTTT. It translates to CASSVTEGSNQPQHF.

This rearrangement joins TRBV7-3 to TRBJ2-1, with TRBD2 identical over 12 bases. J lost 3 bases, V lost 3 bases, and 6 bases had no gene match. This CDR3 is built from 17 residues. Germline CDR1 reads SGHTA; CDR2 reads FQGTGA. Here the CDR3 DNA reads TGTGCCAGCAGCTTCGGACTAGCGGGGCAGGGCTACAATGAGCAGTTCTTC. It encodes CASSFGLAGQGYNEQFF.

DNA for the CDR3: TGTGCCAGCAGCGTAGAGGGAGTCACTGAAGCTTTCTTT. The encoded protein is CASSVEGVTEAFF. The V call is TRBV9, the J call TRBJ1-1; D remains unclear. V lost 0 bases and J lost 4, with 7 bases in between. CDR3 length: 13 amino acids. Germline CDR1 is SGDLS and CDR2 is YYNGEE. The complete variable domain, with remaining parts taken from reference TRBV9 and TRBJ1-1, reads DSGVTQTPKHLITATGQRVTLRCSPRSGDLSVYWYQQSLDQGLQFLIQYYNGEERAKGNILERFSAQQFPDLHSELNLSSLELGDSALYFCASSVEGVTEAFFGQGTRLTVV.

The chain is built from TRBV15 and TRBJ2-1, with a tentative D call TRBD1 (6 bases). Germline V CDR1 and CDR2: LNHNV, YYDKDF (reference sequence). V dropped 3 bases and J dropped 4 bases, with 19 bases sitting between them. The CDR3 is 17 residues long. The CDR3 nucleotides read TGTGCCACCAGCAGCCAACCGTCCGGGACACTGTACAATGAGCAGTTCTTC. It yields the protein CATSSQPSGTLYNEQFF.